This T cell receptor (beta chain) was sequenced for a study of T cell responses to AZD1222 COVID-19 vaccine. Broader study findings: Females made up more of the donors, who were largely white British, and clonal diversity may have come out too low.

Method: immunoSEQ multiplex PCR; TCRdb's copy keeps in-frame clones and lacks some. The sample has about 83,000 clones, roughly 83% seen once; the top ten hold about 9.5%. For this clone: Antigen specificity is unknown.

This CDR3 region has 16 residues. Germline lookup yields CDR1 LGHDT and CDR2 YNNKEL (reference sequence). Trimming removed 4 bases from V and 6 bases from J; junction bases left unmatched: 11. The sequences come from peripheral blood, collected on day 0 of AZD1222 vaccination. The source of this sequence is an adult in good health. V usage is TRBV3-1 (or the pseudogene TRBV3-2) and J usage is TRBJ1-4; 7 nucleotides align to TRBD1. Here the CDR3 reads CASSLIGQAEDEKLFF. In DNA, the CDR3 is TGTGCCAGCAGCCTAATCGGACAGGCGGAGGATGAAAAACTGTTTTTT.